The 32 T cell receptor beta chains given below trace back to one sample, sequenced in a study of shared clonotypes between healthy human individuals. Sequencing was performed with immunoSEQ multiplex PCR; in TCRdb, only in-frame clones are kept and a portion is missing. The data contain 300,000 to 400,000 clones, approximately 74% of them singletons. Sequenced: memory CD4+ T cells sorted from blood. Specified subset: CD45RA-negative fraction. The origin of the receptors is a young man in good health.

Here the CDR3 DNA reads TGTGCCAGTAGTCTTAGCGGTCCCGGGGAGACCCAGTACTTC. Encoded protein: CASSLSGPGETQYF. The chain has TRBV19 and TRBJ2-5, with a tentative D call TRBD2 (6 bases). CDR3 length: 14 amino acids. With 5 bases removed from V and 5 bases from J, the gap between germline ends came to 15 bases. Germline V CDR1 and CDR2: LNHDA, SQIVND (reference sequence).

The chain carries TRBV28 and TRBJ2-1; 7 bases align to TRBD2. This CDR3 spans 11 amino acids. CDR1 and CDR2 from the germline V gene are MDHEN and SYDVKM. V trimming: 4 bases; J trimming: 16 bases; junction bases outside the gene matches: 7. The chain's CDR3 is CASSSTGLRFF. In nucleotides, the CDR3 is TGTGCCAGCAGTTCGACGGGACTACGATTCTTC.

CDR3 bases: TGTGCCACCAGCAGAGATACGGCGGAGCCCTACGAGCAGTACTTC. It translates to CATSRDTAEPYEQYF. The V and J genes are TRBV15 and TRBJ2-7; D call uncertain. Per the germline V gene, CDR1 is LNHNV and CDR2 is YYDKDF (reference sequence). V shed 0 bases and J shed 2 bases, with 11 bases lying between them. There are 15 residues in the CDR3. The entire variable domain, with the rest obtained from reference TRBV15 and TRBJ2-7, is as follows: DAMVIQNPRYQVTQFGKPVTLSCSQTLNHNVMYWYQQKSSQAPKLLFHYYDKDFNNEADTPDNFQSRRPNTSFCFLDIRSPGLGDTAMYLCATSRDTAEPYEQYFGPGTRLTVT.

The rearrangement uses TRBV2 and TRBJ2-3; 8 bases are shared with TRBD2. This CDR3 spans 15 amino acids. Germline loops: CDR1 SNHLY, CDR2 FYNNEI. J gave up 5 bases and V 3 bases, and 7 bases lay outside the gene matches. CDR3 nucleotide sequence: TGTGCCAGCAGTGAGGGCGGGAGGTTTGGAGATACGCAGTATTTT. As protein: CASSEGGRFGDTQYF.

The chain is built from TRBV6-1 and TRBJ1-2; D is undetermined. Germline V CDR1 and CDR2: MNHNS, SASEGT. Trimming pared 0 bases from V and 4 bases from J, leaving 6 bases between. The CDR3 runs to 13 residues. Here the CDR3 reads CASSEAWIYGYTF. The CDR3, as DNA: TGTGCCAGCAGTGAAGCGTGGATCTATGGCTACACCTTC.

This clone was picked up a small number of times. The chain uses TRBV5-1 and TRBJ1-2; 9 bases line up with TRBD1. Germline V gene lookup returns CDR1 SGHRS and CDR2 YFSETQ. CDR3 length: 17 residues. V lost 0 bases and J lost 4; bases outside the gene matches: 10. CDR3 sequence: CASSLDPGQGVSYGYTF. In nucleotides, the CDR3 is TGCGCCAGCAGCTTGGACCCGGGACAGGGAGTAAGCTATGGCTACACCTTC.

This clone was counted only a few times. CDR3 DNA: TGCAGCGTTCAGCAAAGGGCCAGAGGGGATGAGCAGTTCTTC. Amino acid sequence: CSVQQRARGDEQFF. The V gene is TRBV29-1, the J gene TRBJ2-1, with D perhaps TRBD1 or TRBD2 (5 bases each). Per germline, CDR1 SQVTM and CDR2 ANQGSEA. This CDR3 is built from 14 residues. V was pared by 5 bases and J by 8 bases, with 19 bases between.

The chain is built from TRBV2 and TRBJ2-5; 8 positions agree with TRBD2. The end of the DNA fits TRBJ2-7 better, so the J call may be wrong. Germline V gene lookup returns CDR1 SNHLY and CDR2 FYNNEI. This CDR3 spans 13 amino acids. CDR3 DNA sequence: TGTGCCGGAGGATTGAAGCGGGGGTACGAGCAGTACTTC. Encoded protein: CAGGLKRGYEQYF.

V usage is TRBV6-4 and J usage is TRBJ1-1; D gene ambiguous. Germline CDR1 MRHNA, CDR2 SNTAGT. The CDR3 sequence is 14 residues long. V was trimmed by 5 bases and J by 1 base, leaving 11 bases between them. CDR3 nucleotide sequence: TGTGCCAGCAGTTCTACATTAGGGAACACTGAAGCTTTCTTT. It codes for CASSSTLGNTEAFF.

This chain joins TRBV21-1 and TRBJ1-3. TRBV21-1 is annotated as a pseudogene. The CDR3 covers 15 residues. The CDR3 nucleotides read TGTGCCAGCAGCACTTCCGTAGACTCTGGAAACACCATATATTTT. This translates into CASSTSVDSGNTIYF.

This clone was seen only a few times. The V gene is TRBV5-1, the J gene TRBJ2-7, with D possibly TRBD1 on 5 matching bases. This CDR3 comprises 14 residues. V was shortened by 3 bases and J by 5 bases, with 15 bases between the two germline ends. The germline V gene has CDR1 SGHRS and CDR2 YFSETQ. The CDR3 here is CASSSNPGSDEQYF. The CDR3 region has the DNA TGCGCCAGCAGCTCGAATCCAGGGTCGGACGAGCAGTACTTC.

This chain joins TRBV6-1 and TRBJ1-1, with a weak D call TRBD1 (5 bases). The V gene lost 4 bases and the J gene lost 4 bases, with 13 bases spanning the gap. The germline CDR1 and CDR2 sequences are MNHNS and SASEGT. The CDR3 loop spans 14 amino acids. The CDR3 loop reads CASSVTGPRTEAFF. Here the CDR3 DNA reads TGTGCCAGCAGTGTAACAGGTCCTCGCACTGAAGCTTTCTTT.

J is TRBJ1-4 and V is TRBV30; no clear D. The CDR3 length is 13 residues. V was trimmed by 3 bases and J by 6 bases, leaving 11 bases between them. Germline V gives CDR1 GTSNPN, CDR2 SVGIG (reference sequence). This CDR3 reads CAWRLNTDEKLFF. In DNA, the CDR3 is TGTGCCTGGAGACTGAACACCGATGAAAAACTGTTTTTT. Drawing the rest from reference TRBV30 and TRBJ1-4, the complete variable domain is SQTIHQWPATLVQPVGSPLSLECTVEGTSNPNLYWYRQAAGRGLQLLFYSVGIGQISSEVPQNLSASRPQDRQFILSSKKLLLSDSGFYLCAWRLNTDEKLFFGSGTQLSVL.

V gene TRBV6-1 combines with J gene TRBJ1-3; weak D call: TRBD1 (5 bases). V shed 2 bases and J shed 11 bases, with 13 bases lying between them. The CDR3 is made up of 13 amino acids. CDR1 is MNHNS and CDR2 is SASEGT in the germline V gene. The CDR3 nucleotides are TGTGCCAGCAGTGAATTGGCAGGGAGAGCCATATATTTT. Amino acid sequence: CASSELAGRAIYF.

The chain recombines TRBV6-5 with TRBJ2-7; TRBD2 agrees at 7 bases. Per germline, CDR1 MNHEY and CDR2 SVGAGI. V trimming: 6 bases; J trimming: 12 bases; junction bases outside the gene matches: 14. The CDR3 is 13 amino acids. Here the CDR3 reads CASRSGTGRGLYF. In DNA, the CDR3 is TGTGCCAGCAGGTCCGGGACGGGGAGGGGTCTGTACTTC.

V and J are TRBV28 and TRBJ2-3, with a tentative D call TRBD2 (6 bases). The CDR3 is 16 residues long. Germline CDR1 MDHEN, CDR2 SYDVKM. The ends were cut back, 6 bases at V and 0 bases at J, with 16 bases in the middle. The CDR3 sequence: CASSLLASLSTDTQYF. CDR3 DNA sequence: TGTGCCAGCAGCCTCCTAGCGTCCCTGAGCACAGATACGCAGTATTTT.

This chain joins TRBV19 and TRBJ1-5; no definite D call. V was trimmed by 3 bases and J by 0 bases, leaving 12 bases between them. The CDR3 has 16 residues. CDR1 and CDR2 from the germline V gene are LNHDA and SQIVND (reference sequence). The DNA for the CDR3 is TGTGCCAGTAGTATTAGGGCAGAGTATAGCAATCAGCCCCAGCATTTT. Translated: CASSIRAEYSNQPQHF.

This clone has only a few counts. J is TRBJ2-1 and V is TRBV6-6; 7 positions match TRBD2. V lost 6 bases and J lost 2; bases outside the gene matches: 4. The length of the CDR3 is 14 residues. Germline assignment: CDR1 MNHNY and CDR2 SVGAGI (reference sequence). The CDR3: CASRLLATYNEQFF. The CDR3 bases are TGTGCCAGCAGACTACTAGCGACCTACAATGAGCAGTTCTTC.

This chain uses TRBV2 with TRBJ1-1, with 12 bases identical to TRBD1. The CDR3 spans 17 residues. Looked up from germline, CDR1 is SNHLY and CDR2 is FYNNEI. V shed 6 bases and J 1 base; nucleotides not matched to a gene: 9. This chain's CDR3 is CASRAGTGGARNTEAFF. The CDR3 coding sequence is TGTGCCAGCAGAGCCGGGACAGGGGGCGCAAGGAACACTGAAGCTTTCTTT.

The CDR3 loop is CAWSALGTGGRPQFF. In DNA, the CDR3 is TGTGCCTGGAGTGCCCTCGGGACAGGGGGCCGTCCGCAGTTCTTC. This rearrangement joins TRBV30 to TRBJ2-1, with 12 bases matching TRBD1. The V segment lost 1 base and the J segment 12 bases; nucleotides outside the gene matches: 10. This CDR3 spans 15 amino acids. Germline V gene data show CDR1 as GTSNPN and CDR2 as SVGIG (reference sequence).

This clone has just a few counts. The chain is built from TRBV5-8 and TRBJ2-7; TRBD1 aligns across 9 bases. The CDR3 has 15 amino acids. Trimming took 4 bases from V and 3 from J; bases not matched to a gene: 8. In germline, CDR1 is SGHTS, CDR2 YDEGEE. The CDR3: CASSLGTGRHYEQYF. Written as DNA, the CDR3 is TGTGCCAGCAGCCTCGGGACAGGGCGACACTACGAGCAGTACTTC.

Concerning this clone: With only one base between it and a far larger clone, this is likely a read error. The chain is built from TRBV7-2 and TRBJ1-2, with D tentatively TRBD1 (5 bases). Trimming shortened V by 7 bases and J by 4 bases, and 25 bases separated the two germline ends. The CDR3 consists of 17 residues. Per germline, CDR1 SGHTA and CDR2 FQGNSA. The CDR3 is CASTTFWGRNTSYGYTF. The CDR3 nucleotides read TGTGCCAGCACCACTTTTTGGGGCAGGAACACTAGCTATGGCTACACCTTC.

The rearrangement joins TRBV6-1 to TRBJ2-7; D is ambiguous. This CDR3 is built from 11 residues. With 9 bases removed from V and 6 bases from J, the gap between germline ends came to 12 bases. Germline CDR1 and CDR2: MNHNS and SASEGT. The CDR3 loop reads CASYYVGEQYF. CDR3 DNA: TGTGCCAGTTATTATGTCGGCGAGCAGTACTTC.

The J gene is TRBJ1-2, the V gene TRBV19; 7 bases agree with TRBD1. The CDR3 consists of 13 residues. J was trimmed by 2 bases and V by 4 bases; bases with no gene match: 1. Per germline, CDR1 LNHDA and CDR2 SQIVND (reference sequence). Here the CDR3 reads CASSRGQNYGYTF. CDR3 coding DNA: TGTGCCAGTAGTAGGGGACAGAACTATGGCTACACCTTC.

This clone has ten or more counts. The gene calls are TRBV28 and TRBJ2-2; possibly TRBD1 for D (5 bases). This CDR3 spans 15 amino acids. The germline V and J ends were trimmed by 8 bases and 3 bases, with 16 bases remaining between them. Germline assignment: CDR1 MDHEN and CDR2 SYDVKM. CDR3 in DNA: TGTGCCAGCCACTCCGGAAGGGGATACACCGGGGAGCTGTTTTTT. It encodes CASHSGRGYTGELFF. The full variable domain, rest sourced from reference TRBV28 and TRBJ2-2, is DVKVTQSSRYLVKRTGEKVFLECVQDMDHENMFWYRQDPGLGLRLIYFSYDVKMKEKGDIPEGYSVSREKKERFSLILESASTNQTSMYLCASHSGRGYTGELFFGEGSRLTVL.

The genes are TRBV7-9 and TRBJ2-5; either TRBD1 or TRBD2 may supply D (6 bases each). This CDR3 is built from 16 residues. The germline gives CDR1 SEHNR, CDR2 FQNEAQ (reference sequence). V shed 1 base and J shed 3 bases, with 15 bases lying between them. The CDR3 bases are TGTGCCAGCAGCTTAGAGGGGGGACTTCCAAAAGAGACCCAGTACTTC. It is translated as CASSLEGGLPKETQYF.

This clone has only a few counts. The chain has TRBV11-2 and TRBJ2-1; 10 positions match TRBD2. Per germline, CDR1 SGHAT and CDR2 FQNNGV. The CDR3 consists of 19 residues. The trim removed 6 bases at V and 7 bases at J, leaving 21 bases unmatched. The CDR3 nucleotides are TGTGCCAGCAGGTCTGACGGTGGAGCTAGCGGGAGAAGTAGGAATGAGCAGTTCTTC. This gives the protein CASRSDGGASGRSRNEQFF.

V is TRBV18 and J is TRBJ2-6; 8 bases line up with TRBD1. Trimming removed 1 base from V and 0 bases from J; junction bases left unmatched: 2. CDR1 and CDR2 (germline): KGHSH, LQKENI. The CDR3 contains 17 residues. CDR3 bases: TGTGCCAGCTCACCACTGGGGACAGGCTCTGGGGCCAACGTCCTGACTTTC. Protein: CASSPLGTGSGANVLTF.

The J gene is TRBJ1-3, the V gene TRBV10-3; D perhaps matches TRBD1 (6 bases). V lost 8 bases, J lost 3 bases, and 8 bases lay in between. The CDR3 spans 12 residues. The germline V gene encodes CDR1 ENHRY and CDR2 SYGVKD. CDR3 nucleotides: TGTGCCATCGGAGGGGGTGGAAACACCATATATTTT. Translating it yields CAIGGGGNTIYF.

The CDR3 sequence: CASSDSGTRANEQFF. CDR3 DNA: TGTGCCAGCAGTGATTCCGGGACTAGGGCCAATGAGCAGTTCTTC. The chain has TRBV6-6 and TRBJ2-1; 8 bases fit TRBD2. Germline V gives CDR1 MNHNY, CDR2 SVGAGI (reference sequence). Trimming removed 5 bases from V and 6 bases from J; junction bases left unmatched: 9. The CDR3 has 15 amino acids.

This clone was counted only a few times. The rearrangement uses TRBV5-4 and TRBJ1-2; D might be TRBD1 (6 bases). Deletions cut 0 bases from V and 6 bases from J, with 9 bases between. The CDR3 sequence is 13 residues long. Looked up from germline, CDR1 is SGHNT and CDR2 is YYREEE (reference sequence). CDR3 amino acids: CASSLDRVDGYTF. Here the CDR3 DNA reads TGTGCCAGCAGCTTGGACAGGGTCGATGGCTACACCTTC.

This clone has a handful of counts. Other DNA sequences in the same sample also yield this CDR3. The chain's CDR3 is CASSGLAGGPDTQYF. CDR3 DNA: TGTGCCAGCAGTGGACTAGCGGGAGGGCCAGATACGCAGTATTTT. This sequence joins TRBV6-1 and TRBJ2-3, with 14 positions matching TRBD2. J lost 4 bases, V lost 4 bases, and 1 base had no gene match. CDR1 and CDR2 from the germline V gene are MNHNS and SASEGT. The CDR3 contains 15 residues.